These T cell receptor beta chains were read from a single sample in a study of metastatic and nonmetastatic thyroid tumors. Through MiXCR, TCRdb re-clonotyped the PCR reads. The sample consists of around 26,000 clones, 22% of them appearing once. The sequencing input was blood. Receptor source: a female donor with papillary thyroid cancer or a benign thyroid nodule (not recorded which). Some clones in this sample may be carry-over from other donors' samples. Both conserved end residues are part of each CDR3. A D gene is named only where the DNA matches it firmly. Where a row states a size, it is once, few, many or the class of an expanded clone; other rows omit it.

cdr3_aa,cdr3_nt,j_call,v_call,d_call,clone_size
CASSQVSSNEKLFF,TGCGCCAGCAGCCAAGTGAGCAGTAATGAAAAACTGTTTTTT,TRBJ1-4,TRBV4-3,.,many
CSARHLQGEQFF,TGTAGTGCTAGACATCTGCAGGGTGAGCAGTTCTTC,TRBJ2-1,TRBV20-1,.,.
CASSRGQGAYNEQFF,TGTGCCAGCAGCCGTGGACAGGGGGCCTACAATGAGCAGTTCTTC,TRBJ2-1,TRBV5-8,TRBD1,many
CASGNGGGRNEQFF,TGTGCCAGCGGTAATGGGGGAGGCCGAAATGAGCAGTTCTTC,TRBJ2-1,TRBV7-8,.,.
CASSLGGGDSTGELFF,TGTGCCAGCAGCTTAGGAGGCGGGGATTCCACCGGGGAGCTGTTTTTT,TRBJ2-2,TRBV11-2,.,.
CASSPPPGWMSSYEQYF,TGTGCCAGCAGTCCTCCCCCGGGATGGATGAGCTCCTACGAGCAGTACTTC,TRBJ2-7,TRBV6-1,.,few
CSAEPGQGYYTF,TGCAGTGCTGAACCGGGACAGGGGTACTACACCTTC,TRBJ1-2,TRBV20-1,TRBD1,medium-sized
CAISTGQGMRYEQYF,TGTGCCATTAGTACCGGACAGGGAATGCGTTACGAGCAGTACTTC,TRBJ2-7,TRBV19,TRBD1,few
CASSLIGTPTGNEQFF,TGTGCCAGCAGCTTAATAGGGACCCCAACGGGCAATGAGCAGTTCTTC,TRBJ2-1,TRBV7-3,.,many
CASRTGAVGEQYF,TGTGCCAGCAGGACAGGGGCGGTTGGCGAGCAGTACTTC,TRBJ2-7,TRBV27,TRBD1,.
CSARDTSGYNEQFF,TGCAGTGCTAGAGACACTAGCGGTTACAATGAGCAGTTCTTC,TRBJ2-1,TRBV20-1,TRBD2,medium-sized
CASSVNRDGYGYTF,TGTGCCAGCAGCGTAAACAGGGACGGCTATGGCTACACCTTC,TRBJ1-2,TRBV2,.,few
CASSLYRAGTGELFF,TGTGCCAGCTCACTTTACAGGGCTGGAACCGGGGAGCTGTTTTTT,TRBJ2-2,TRBV18,.,many
CASSLGSSLLGEQYF,TGTGCCAGCAGCTTAGGTTCATCTCTCCTGGGAGAGCAGTACTTC,TRBJ2-7,TRBV7-9,.,many
CASSPRGDFLDTQYF,TGTGCCAGCAGCCCCCGCGGGGACTTCCTAGATACGCAGTATTTT,TRBJ2-3,TRBV9,.,many
CASRKESGDTQYF,TGTGCCAGTAGAAAAGAATCGGGGGATACGCAGTATTTT,TRBJ2-3,TRBV19,.,few
CASSISSSNEKLFF,TGTGCCAGCAGCATCAGCTCTTCTAATGAAAAACTGTTTTTT,TRBJ1-4,TRBV7-8,.,many
CSATQGKCPSEQYF,TGCAGTGCTACTCAAGGGAAGTGCCCCAGCGAGCAGTACTTC,TRBJ2-7,TRBV20-1,.,.
CASSAGTSSSGANVLTF,TGCGCCAGCAGCGCCGGGACTAGCAGCTCTGGGGCCAACGTCCTGACTTTC,TRBJ2-6,TRBV5-1,TRBD2,many
CASSMEGAGSNQPQHF,TGTGCCAGTAGTATGGAGGGTGCCGGGAGCAATCAGCCCCAGCATTTT,TRBJ1-5,TRBV19,.,many
CASSLIYGNEQFF,TGTGCCAGCAGCTTAATATACGGCAATGAGCAGTTCTTC,TRBJ2-1,TRBV7-2,.,many
CASSYSPSSGIYNEQFF,TGTGCCAGCAGTTATTCCCCTTCTAGCGGGATATACAATGAGCAGTTCTTC,TRBJ2-1,TRBV6-6,TRBD2,many
CAISESFPGTYGYTF,TGTGCCATCAGTGAGTCATTTCCGGGAACCTATGGCTACACCTTC,TRBJ1-2,TRBV10-3,.,many
CASSRPTGVSYEQYF,TGTGCCAGCAGCAGACCCACAGGGGTTTCCTACGAGCAGTACTTC,TRBJ2-7,TRBV28,TRBD1,many
CASSFAGALYTGELFF,TGCGCCAGCAGCTTTGCTGGGGCGCTTTACACCGGGGAGCTGTTTTTT,TRBJ2-2,TRBV5-1,.,.
CSARDWTGLSYGYTF,TGCAGTGCTAGGGATTGGACAGGGCTAAGCTATGGCTACACCTTC,TRBJ1-2,TRBV20-1,TRBD1,many
CASSRGKETQYF,TGTGCCAGCAGTAGGGGGAAAGAGACCCAGTACTTC,TRBJ2-5,TRBV2,.,many
CAWSGQGTSPLHF,TGTGCCTGGAGTGGGCAGGGGACTTCACCCCTCCACTTT,TRBJ1-6,TRBV30,.,many
CASSLALLNTGELFF,TGTGCCAGCAGTCTAGCGCTTTTGAACACCGGGGAGCTGTTTTTT,TRBJ2-2,TRBV2,.,many
CASSFRGIQRGGKTGELFF,TGTGCCAGCAGCTTTCGAGGGATTCAGCGGGGGGGAAAGACCGGGGAGCTGTTTTTT,TRBJ2-2,TRBV7-9,TRBD2,many
CASTPLAGGGGLREQFF,TGTGCCAGCACCCCACTAGCGGGGGGTGGGGGCTTGCGTGAGCAGTTCTTC,TRBJ2-1,TRBV12-3/TRBV12-4,TRBD2,few
CSALDRSGSYNEQFF,TGCAGTGCTTTGGATAGATCGGGCTCCTACAATGAGCAGTTCTTC,TRBJ2-1,TRBV20-1,.,once
CARTGRGQEEEKLFF,TGTGCCAGAACCGGCAGGGGACAGGAGGAGGAAAAACTGTTTTTT,TRBJ1-4,TRBV6-1,TRBD1,.
CSARGLAGEQFF,TGCAGTGCTAGAGGACTAGCGGGAGAGCAGTTCTTC,TRBJ2-1,TRBV20-1,TRBD2,many
CASSLFENTEAFF,TGTGCCAGCAGCTTATTCGAGAACACTGAAGCTTTCTTT,TRBJ1-1,TRBV7-2,.,medium-sized
CATSTGTSGYNEQFF,TGTGCCACCAGCACCGGGACTAGCGGTTACAATGAGCAGTTCTTC,TRBJ2-1,TRBV15,TRBD2,many
CASSSDRGWEDTQYF,TGTGCCAGCAGTTCCGACAGGGGATGGGAAGATACGCAGTATTTT,TRBJ2-3,TRBV6-2/TRBV6-3,TRBD1,many